This T cell receptor (beta chain) emerged from a study of cytomegalovirus exposure and HLA in healthy donors. V shed 4 bases and J shed 0 bases, with 7 bases lying between them. Germline values: CDR1 MRHNA, CDR2 SNTAGT. This CDR3 is 15 amino acids long. Libraries were prepared by immunoSEQ multiplex PCR; TCRdb keeps only in-frame clonotypes and omits some of them. The sample has 52,000 or so clones, about 88% seen once. The source is a woman aged 18-29 years in good health and CMV-seronegative. The gene calls are TRBV6-4 and TRBJ2-6; D unresolved. The sequenced sample was PBMCs. The CDR3 coding sequence is TGTGCCAGCAGTGTTCGACACTCTGGGGCCAACGTCCTGACTTTC. Translating gives CASSVRHSGANVLTF.